Each of the 26 T cell receptor beta chains below was sequenced from the same sample in a study of tumor and adjacent non-tumor tissue in lung cancer. RNA was extracted from bulk tissue without any cell sorting. The normal lung tissue was taken more than 3 cm from the tumor edge. A modified ARM-PCR protocol with three rounds of nested PCR amplified TCRbeta. TCRdb re-derived calls from the multiplex PCR reads in MiXCR, one entry per CDR3 protein. Of about 77,000 distinct CDR3 sequences listed, approximately 82% are singletons. The sample consisted of distant non-tumor lung tissue. These receptors were collected from a man aged 70-80 years with non-small cell lung cancer.

A remark on this clonotype: At one boundary the junction diverges from the germline segment, which might be a read error. The V gene is TRBV5-4, the J gene TRBJ2-3; no firm D call. The germline CDR1 and CDR2 sequences are SGHNT and YYREEE (reference sequence). This CDR3 spans 15 amino acids. The CDR3, as DNA: TGTACCAGCAGCTTTTGGGCGAACCTCACAGATACGCAGTATTTT. As protein: CTSSFWANLTDTQYF.

As to this clonotype: In this CDR3 the conserved last residue, phenylalanine or tryptophan, is missing, so a read error is likely. The limits of the CDR3 on the DNA are not certain, so only TCRdb's listed CDR3 is given. The chain joins TRBV11-2 to TRBJ1-1. The CDR3 is 15 residues long, counting both termini. Germline V gene lookup returns CDR1 SGHAT and CDR2 FQNNGV. CDR3 amino acids: CASSFANSRNSESFL.

The chain has TRBV4-2 and TRBJ2-1; 10 bases are shared with TRBD2. There are 16 residues in the CDR3. The germline V gene encodes CDR1 LGHNA and CDR2 YNFKEQ. V shed 5 bases, J shed 13 bases, and the junction held 17 bases outside the gene matches. The chain's CDR3 is CASSGFLAGVRSQQFF. CDR3 nucleotides: TGTGCCAGCAGCGGTTTCCTAGCGGGGGTTCGCAGTCAACAGTTCTTC.

On this clonotype: This is likely a read error, given that the CDR3 carries no conserved phenylalanine or tryptophan at its end. This chain uses TRBV11-2 with TRBJ1-6; D not resolved. The germline CDR1 and CDR2 sequences are SGHAT and FQNNGV. Trimming took 5 bases from V and 7 from J, leaving 15 bases between them. This CDR3 contains 15 residues. In DNA form, the CDR3 reads TGTGCCAGCAGCGCAAGAACGGATGGGAATTCACCCCTCCACATT. It encodes CASSARTDGNSPLHI.

Turning to this clonotype: Since a much larger clone is just one base distant, this may be a read error. The rearrangement links TRBV12-3 or TRBV12-4 to TRBJ1-1, with D perhaps matching TRBD1 (6 bases). CDR3 length equals 13 residues. The CDR3 region is CASSPTGNTETFF. As DNA, the CDR3 is TGTGCCAGCAGCCCTACAGGGAACACTGAAACTTTCTTT.

The rearrangement joins TRBV7-9 to TRBJ2-3, with D possibly matching TRBD2 (5 bases). CDR3 length equals 14 residues. Per germline, CDR1 SEHNR and CDR2 FQNEAQ (reference sequence). With 3 bases removed from V and 11 bases from J, the gap between germline ends came to 18 bases. Here the CDR3 reads CASSLAGPLGMQYF. DNA of the CDR3: TGTGCCAGCAGCTTGGCGGGCCCGCTGGGTATGCAGTATTTT.

This clonotype was detected only once. The CDR3 DNA follows: TGCAGCGTTGAACTCTATTGGAGTAGCGGGTGGAAACAAGAGACCCAGTACTTC. Translating gives CSVELYWSSGWKQETQYF. The V call is TRBV29-1, the J call TRBJ2-5; 7 bases are shared with TRBD2. The CDR3 contains 18 residues. Germline trimming cut 2 bases from V and 2 bases from J; bases unmatched to any gene: 17. Germline CDR1 SQVTM, CDR2 ANQGSEA.

This clonotype was recorded many times. The chain joins TRBV15 to TRBJ2-1; 10 bases match TRBD1. V was pared by 1 base and J by 7 bases, with 1 base of the junction left unmatched. Germline assignment: CDR1 LNHNV and CDR2 YYDKDF (reference sequence). CDR3 length: 14 residues. CDR3 DNA: TGTGCCACCAGCAGAGGGGGACAGGGGAATGAGCAGTTCTTC. This sequence encodes CATSRGGQGNEQFF.

This clonotype was seen repeatedly, ten times or more. The chain couples TRBV24-1 to TRBJ1-5; 7 bases fit TRBD1. Germline CDR1 reads KGHDR; CDR2 reads SFDVKD. There are 18 residues in the CDR3. V gave up 4 bases and J gave up 7 bases; unmatched junction bases: 18. The CDR3 sequence: CATSDGQVKPHQGQPQHF. In DNA, the CDR3 is TGTGCCACCAGTGACGGACAGGTAAAGCCCCACCAAGGGCAGCCCCAGCATTTT.

The chain links TRBV7-8 to TRBJ2-7; either TRBD1 or TRBD2 may supply D (5 bases each). The ends were cut back, 6 bases at V and 4 bases at J, with 22 bases in the middle. CDR3 length equals 16 residues. The germline V gene has CDR1 SGHVS and CDR2 FQNEAQ. Written as DNA, the CDR3 is TGTGCCAGCAGATCGTCCGGACAAGCGGTAATTTACGAGCAGTACTTC. It yields the protein CASRSSGQAVIYEQYF.

The chain carries TRBV12-3 or TRBV12-4 and TRBJ2-1; the D gene is possibly TRBD1 (6 bases). Trimming removed 6 bases from V and 12 bases from J, with 15 bases in between. The length of the CDR3 is 12 residues. DNA for the CDR3: TGTGCCAGCAGCCCTAAGGGGGATGGGCAGTTCTTC. Its translation: CASSPKGDGQFF.

Remarks on this clonotype: At one boundary the junction diverges from the germline segment, which might be a read error. The V call is TRBV4-1, the J call TRBJ1-1, with D perhaps matching TRBD1 (5 bases). This CDR3 comprises 13 residues. The V gene's germline CDR1 is MGHRA and CDR2 YSYEKL. CDR3: CVSNTQGGTEAFF. The CDR3 DNA sequence: TGCGTCAGCAACACCCAGGGTGGCACTGAAGCTTTCTTT.

Remarks on this clonotype: Germline and junction disagree at one end, which may indicate a read error. Here the CDR3 reads CVSRPFVGQRGEAFF. CDR3 in DNA: TGTGTCAGCCGACCTTTTGTGGGACAAAGAGGAGAGGCTTTCTTT. The rearrangement uses TRBV6-2 or TRBV6-3 and TRBJ1-1; D might be TRBD1 (6 bases). This CDR3 contains 15 residues. Germline values: CDR1 MNHEY, CDR2 SVGEGT.

Details on this clonotype: At one boundary the junction diverges from the germline segment, which might be a read error. The chain uses TRBV5-5 and TRBJ1-2; 7 nucleotides match TRBD1. The CDR3 loop spans 15 amino acids. Germline lookup yields CDR1 SGHKS and CDR2 YYEKEE (reference sequence). CDR3 region: CASSPGQAANYGYTF. CDR3 coding DNA: TGTGCCAGCAGTCCCGGACAGGCGGCTAACTATGGGTACACCTTC.

This clonotype came up once. The junction and the germline gene differ at one end; a read error may be behind it. This rearrangement joins TRBV12-5 to TRBJ1-5, with D hard to call. In germline, CDR1 is LGHNT, CDR2 FRNRAP. The CDR3 is 14 residues long. The CDR3 nucleotides read TGTGCTAGTGGCCTTATCACTGGCAATCGGCCCCGGCATTTT. It codes for CASGLITGNRPRHF.

This clonotype was seen more than once but under ten times. The chain combines TRBV11-2 with TRBJ1-2, with D hard to call. Germline assignment: CDR1 SGHAT and CDR2 FQNNGV. V was clipped by 9 bases and J by 6 bases, with 17 bases between them. CDR3 length equals 13 residues. The CDR3: CASSPVRENGYTF. DNA for the CDR3: TGTGCCAGTAGCCCGGTAAGGGAAAATGGCTACACCTTC.

V usage is TRBV11-1 and J usage is TRBJ1-2; D remains ambiguous. V shed 5 bases and J shed 10 bases, with 14 bases lying between them. The CDR3 covers 12 residues. Per the germline V gene, CDR1 is SGHAT and CDR2 is FQDESV (reference sequence). The CDR3 DNA follows: TGTGCCAGCAGCATATACAGATGTGACTACACCTTC. It yields the protein CASSIYRCDYTF.

On this clonotype: An end of the junction differs from the germline gene, which may be a read error. The chain employs TRBV7-8 and TRBJ2-2, with a weak D call TRBD1 (7 bases). There are 15 residues in the CDR3. Per germline, CDR1 SGHVS and CDR2 FQNEAQ. The CDR3 region has the DNA TGTGCCAGCAGCTTAGTTGTAGGTCCCAGGGGGGAACTGTTTTTT. As protein: CASSLVVGPRGELFF.

The chain couples TRBV5-4 to TRBJ2-3, with 7 bases lining up with TRBD1. The length of the CDR3 is 15 residues. The junction had 11 bases not matched to a gene; V was cut back by 7 bases and J by 3 bases. Germline CDR1 is SGHNT and CDR2 is YYREEE (reference sequence). For the CDR3, the DNA is TGTGCCAGCGGCCCTACAGGGGTCCTGACAGATACGCAGTATTTT. Protein sequence: CASGPTGVLTDTQYF.

The chain joins TRBV10-3 to TRBJ2-7, with a weak D call TRBD1 (5 bases). V lost 4 bases, J lost 5 bases, and 15 bases lay in between. CDR1 ENHRY and CDR2 SYGVKD come from the germline V gene. The CDR3 runs to 14 residues. DNA for the CDR3: TGTGCCATCAGTGGTTCAGGGAACCCCCACGAGCAGTACTTC. Encoded protein: CAISGSGNPHEQYF.

A remark on this clonotype: Compared with germline, one end of the junction differs, possibly owing to a read error. The chain recombines TRBV11-2 with TRBJ1-6; maybe TRBD1 (5 bases). The CDR3 has 18 amino acids. The germline V gene encodes CDR1 SGHAT and CDR2 FQNNGV. DNA of the CDR3: TGTGCCAGCAGCGCCATGGCCGGGGGTTCGTCCTATGATTCACCCCTACACTTT. It translates to CASSAMAGGSSYDSPLHF.

Concerning this clonotype: One junction end does not reproduce the germline sequence, and a read error may be involved. V gene TRBV10-2 combines with J gene TRBJ1-5; maybe TRBD1 (6 bases). Germline V gene lookup returns CDR1 WSHSY and CDR2 SAAADI. The CDR3 is made up of 15 amino acids. The CDR3 coding sequence is TGCGCCAGCAGTGAGTCTGACAGGTGGAATCAGCACCAGCATTTT. Its protein is CASSESDRWNQHQHF.

There are many counts of this clonotype. The rearrangement uses TRBV6-2 or TRBV6-3 and TRBJ2-7, with 7 nucleotides matching TRBD1. V gave up 2 bases and J gave up 5 bases; unmatched junction bases: 6. The V gene's germline CDR1 is MNHEY and CDR2 SVGEGT. The CDR3 consists of 14 residues. CDR3: CASSYEDRLNEQYF. CDR3 DNA: TGTGCCAGCAGTTACGAGGACAGGCTCAACGAGCAGTACTTC.

As concerns this clonotype: A junction end diverges from the germline sequence, so it may reflect a read error. V gene TRBV20-1 combines with J gene TRBJ2-1; 11 bases map to TRBD2. Germline V lookup: CDR1 DFQATT, CDR2 SNEGSKA (reference sequence). The CDR3 extends over 15 amino acids. The CDR3 nucleotides are TGCAGTGCTAGGGTGGCTAGCGGGAGGTTCAATGAGCAGTCCTTC. Encoded protein: CSARVASGRFNEQSF.

With regard to this clonotype: The junction departs from the called germline gene at one end, perhaps through a read error. The rearrangement uses TRBV29-1 and TRBJ2-3; 7 nucleotides line up with TRBD2. CDR3 length: 13 amino acids. From germline, CDR1 is SQVTM and CDR2 ANQGSEA. CDR3 nucleotide sequence: TGCAGAGTTGAACTAGCGCCGAGGGATACGCTGTATTTT. This sequence encodes CRVELAPRDTLYF.

With regard to this clonotype: A junction end diverges from the germline sequence, so it may reflect a read error. This rearrangement joins TRBV11-2 to TRBJ2-1; D is unclear. CDR3 length equals 14 residues. CDR1 is SGHAT and CDR2 is FQNNGV in the germline V gene. The chain's CDR3 is CATSESLGRNEQFF. CDR3 in DNA: TGTGCCACCAGCGAGTCGTTAGGGCGAAATGAGCAGTTCTTC.